Described below is a single T cell receptor beta chain sequence and its context. The ends were cut back, 0 bases at V and 1 base at J, with 9 bases in the middle. Per germline, CDR1 MNHEY and CDR2 SVGAGI. The CDR3 runs to 15 residues. The data belong to a study of CD8+CD57+ T cells in acquired aplastic anemia. Whoever was chosen for sequencing had shown CD8+CD57+ cell expansion by flow cytometry. TCR beta VDJ and CDR3 profiles were obtained from a genomic DNA template. MiXCR, run by TCRdb on the reads, gives a single entry per CDR3 protein. The sample holds 80,000 to 100,000 distinct CDR3 sequences; roughly two thirds are singletons and the top ten take 65%.

The sequencing sample was made of sorted CD4+, CD8+, or CD8+CD57+ T cells (not recorded which) from PBMCs. The chain uses TRBV6-5 and TRBJ1-1; the D gene is possibly TRBD1 (5 bases). This sequence originates from a human donor with aplastic anemia. CDR3 residues: CASSYSGGTNTEAFF. DNA of the CDR3: TGTGCCAGCAGTTACTCTGGGGGGACGAACACTGAAGCTTTCTTT.